Below are 3 T cell receptor beta chains sequenced from a single sample in a study of regulatory T cells in long-lasting Graves disease. Construction of TCR beta libraries relied on iRepertoire HTBI primers and on Arm-PCR targeting CDR3 regions. TCRdb recomputed calls from the multiplex PCR reads with MiXCR, one row per CDR3 protein. This sample has about 470,000 distinct CDR3 sequences, with about 15% found just once. Documented time point: newly diagnosed GD, antithyroid drugs for less than 3 months. Isolated PBMC RNA provided the starting material for the TCR library. The sample was also reused in another study, on T cells in Graves' hyperthyroidism and ophthalmopathy.

The input for sequencing was peripheral blood mononuclear cells (PBMCs), taken at new diagnosis, from a patient treated with antithyroid drugs. These receptor sequences come from a woman younger than 45 with Graves disease.

This clonotype was seen repeatedly, ten times or more. The chain uses TRBV7-8 and TRBJ1-2; possibly TRBD1 for D (5 bases). This CDR3 spans 14 amino acids. Between the trimmed V and J ends, which lost 1 base and 8 bases, there was a span of 14 bases. From germline, CDR1 is SGHVS and CDR2 FQNEAQ. The CDR3 sequence is CASSLEGPGEGYTF. The CDR3 DNA sequence: TGTGCCAGCAGCTTAGAAGGACCGGGGGAGGGCTACACCTTC.

At least ten counts were recorded for this clonotype. The J gene is TRBJ2-1, the V gene TRBV20-1; 10 positions agree with TRBD2. Germline loops: CDR1 DFQATT, CDR2 SNEGSKA (reference sequence). V lost 1 base and J lost 7; bases outside the gene matches: 10. The length of the CDR3 is 16 residues. This chain's CDR3 is CSARGVAGGLVNEQFF. CDR3 DNA sequence: TGCAGTGCTAGAGGGGTAGCGGGAGGATTAGTGAATGAGCAGTTCTTC.

The rearrangement links TRBV30 to TRBJ2-5; 9 positions match TRBD1. CDR1 is GTSNPN, CDR2 SVGIG, per germline (reference sequence). CDR3 length: 15 residues. The ends lost 2 bases at V and 3 bases at J; junction bases unmatched: 7. The CDR3 loop reads CAWSSPGTGKETQYF. Written as DNA, the CDR3 is TGTGCCTGGAGTTCCCCCGGGACAGGGAAAGAGACCCAGTACTTC.